This entry lists 10 T cell receptor beta chains sequenced from one sample in a study of control samples from healthy donors and cancer patients. The method was immunoSEQ multiplex PCR; TCRdb's version includes in-frame clones alone and lacks a portion of them. The sample consists of 130,000 or so clones, 80% to 95% of them appearing once. The sequenced sample was blood. These TCRs come from a man between 18 and 35 years old in good health.

The J gene is TRBJ1-1, the V gene TRBV5-4; D possibly corresponds to TRBD1 (6 bases). V gave up 0 bases and J gave up 0 bases, with 18 bases separating them. The CDR3 is made up of 18 amino acids. The germline gives CDR1 SGHNT, CDR2 YYREEE (reference sequence). CDR3 nucleotide sequence: TGTGCCAGCAGCTTGGGAACAGGGAGGATGATGTTGAACACTGAAGCTTTCTTT. Residues: CASSLGTGRMMLNTEAFF. Full variable domain (outside the CDR3, taken from reference TRBV5-4 and TRBJ1-1): ETGVTQSPTHLIKTRGQQVTLRCSSQSGHNTVSWYQQALGQGPQFIFQYYREEENGRGNFPPRFSGLQFPNYSSELNVNALELDDSALYLCASSLGTGRMMLNTEAFFGQGTRLTVV.

The CDR3 spells CASSISGTGGNYGYTF. The DNA for the CDR3 is TGTGCCAGTAGTATCTCCGGGACAGGGGGCAACTATGGCTACACCTTC. V usage is TRBV19 and J usage is TRBJ1-2; 12 bases are shared with TRBD1. V lost 3 bases and J lost 2; bases outside the gene matches: 4. Germline assignment: CDR1 LNHDA and CDR2 SQIVND (reference sequence). CDR3 length equals 16 residues.

This clone was detected only once. The chain carries TRBV30 and TRBJ2-7; possibly TRBD1 for D (5 bases). This CDR3 has 13 residues. The V gene's germline CDR1 is GTSNPN and CDR2 SVGIG (reference sequence). With 4 bases removed from V and 3 bases from J, the gap between germline ends came to 13 bases. The chain's CDR3 is CAWTRERGYEQYF. The CDR3 bases are TGTGCCTGGACCCGAGAAAGGGGCTACGAGCAGTACTTC.

The chain combines TRBV4-2 with TRBJ1-2; D is perhaps TRBD1 (6 bases). V shed 0 bases and J shed 2 bases, with 25 bases lying between them. The germline V gene encodes CDR1 LGHNA and CDR2 YNFKEQ. This CDR3 contains 20 residues. CDR3 sequence reads: CASSQDTWRGEYRENYGYTF. The CDR3, as DNA: TGTGCCAGCAGCCAAGATACGTGGCGTGGGGAGTACAGGGAAAACTATGGCTACACCTTC.

The chain uses TRBV7-3 and TRBJ2-1; 13 nucleotides match TRBD2. V dropped 5 bases and J dropped 7; count of bases not matched to a gene: 5. The CDR3 sequence is 15 residues long. Germline V gene lookup returns CDR1 SGHTA and CDR2 FQGTGA. For the CDR3, the DNA is TGTGCCAGCAGCCCGACTAGCGGGGGGCCGAATGAGCAGTTCTTC. Translated: CASSPTSGGPNEQFF.

The chain combines TRBV7-2 with TRBJ2-5, with a weak D call TRBD2 (7 bases). CDR3 length: 13 residues. Germline-derived CDR1 and CDR2 are SGHTA and FQGNSA. V lost 5 bases, J lost 5 bases, and 12 bases lay in between. CDR3 residues: CASSPGGRETQYF. Here the CDR3 DNA reads TGTGCCAGCAGCCCCGGGGGGCGGGAGACCCAGTACTTC.

The CDR3 coding sequence is TGTGCCAGCAGCTTGCAGGTCTCTGTAGGGGTCCTCCACTATGGCTACACCTTC. It codes for CASSLQVSVGVLHYGYTF. The chain is built from TRBV5-5 and TRBJ1-2, with D possibly TRBD1 on 5 matching bases. This CDR3 comprises 18 residues. Germline CDR1 SGHKS, CDR2 YYEKEE (reference sequence). V lost 1 base and J lost 3, with 22 bases in between.

The chain carries TRBV5-6 and TRBJ1-4, with 9 bases matching TRBD1. V shed 4 bases and J 8 bases; nucleotides not matched to a gene: 12. The CDR3 spans 16 residues. Germline values: CDR1 SGHDT, CDR2 YYEEEE. In nucleotides, the CDR3 is TGTGCCAGCAGCCCGCACCCGGGACAGGGAAGGGAAAAACTGTTTTTT. This gives the protein CASSPHPGQGREKLFF.

The chain has TRBV6-2 or TRBV6-3 and TRBJ2-1; D is undetermined. V shed 2 bases and J shed 1 base, with 9 bases lying between them. Germline CDR1 is MNHEY and CDR2 is SVGEGT. The CDR3 has 15 residues. For the CDR3, the DNA is TGTGCCAGCAGTTACGCCCCTGATTCCTACAATGAGCAGTTCTTC. Its protein product is CASSYAPDSYNEQFF.

The chain joins TRBV27 to TRBJ2-2, with D perhaps TRBD1 (7 bases). This CDR3 is 15 amino acids long. Germline loops: CDR1 MNHEY, CDR2 SMNVEV (reference sequence). V lost 2 bases, J lost 5 bases, and 12 bases lay in between. The CDR3 DNA follows: TGTGCCAGCAGTTTAGGAGGGGGCGGGACCGGGGAGCTGTTTTTT. Translation gives CASSLGGGGTGELFF.